The rows below give T cell receptor beta chains drawn from one sample of a study of T cell changes during pregnancy in multiple sclerosis. The method was immunoSEQ multiplex PCR; TCRdb's version includes in-frame clones alone and lacks a portion of them. The data hold 89,000 or so clones, with over 80% observed a single time. The source was PBMCs, collected in the first trimester of pregnancy. These receptors came from a female donor in good health, serving as a control in a pregnancy study. Some clones in this sample may be carry-over from other donors' samples. CDR3s include the opening cysteine and the closing phenylalanine or tryptophan. Each record gives: V gene, clone size, D gene, J gene, CDR3 DNA, CDR3 protein. D genes are given only for firm matches. Rows may omit the clone size; those that give it use once, few, many or a size class.

V gene: TRBV19; clone size: .; D gene: .; J gene: TRBJ2-7; CDR3 DNA: TGTGCCAGTCGGGATTTCCGTGCAAGCGAGCAGTACTTC; CDR3 protein: CASRDFRASEQYF
V gene: TRBV9; clone size: .; D gene: TRBD2; J gene: TRBJ2-1; CDR3 DNA: TGTGCCAGCAGCGCCGGACTAGCGGGAACTATCTACAATGAGCAGTTCTTC; CDR3 protein: CASSAGLAGTIYNEQFF
V gene: TRBV25-1; clone size: few; D gene: .; J gene: TRBJ2-7; CDR3 DNA: TGTGCCAGCAGTGAATTTGCCGGGGAGCAGTACTTC; CDR3 protein: CASSEFAGEQYF
V gene: TRBV7-9; clone size: .; D gene: TRBD2; J gene: TRBJ2-5; CDR3 DNA: TGTGCCAGCAGCCGGGAGGGGACCCAGTACTTC; CDR3 protein: CASSREGTQYF
V gene: TRBV19; clone size: .; D gene: TRBD2; J gene: TRBJ2-1; CDR3 DNA: TGTGCCAGTATGATAGGGTCGGGGGGTGAGCAGTTCTTC; CDR3 protein: CASMIGSGGEQFF
V gene: TRBV7-2; clone size: .; D gene: TRBD1; J gene: TRBJ1-5; CDR3 DNA: TGTGCCAGCAGCATAGCTGACAGGGGCGATCAGCCCCAGCATTTT; CDR3 protein: CASSIADRGDQPQHF
V gene: TRBV2; clone size: .; D gene: .; J gene: TRBJ1-5; CDR3 DNA: TGTGCCAGCAGTGAAAGGGGGATGGGGTTCGGTAGCAATCAGCCCCAGCATTTT; CDR3 protein: CASSERGMGFGSNQPQHF
V gene: TRBV5-1; clone size: .; D gene: .; J gene: TRBJ1-1; CDR3 DNA: TGCGCCAGCAGCTTGCGGGGAGCGAATGAAGCTTTCTTT; CDR3 protein: CASSLRGANEAFF
V gene: TRBV19; clone size: .; D gene: TRBD2; J gene: TRBJ2-3; CDR3 DNA: TGTGCCACCTCCAGAGCGGGGTGGGGGGATACGCAGTATTTT; CDR3 protein: CATSRAGWGDTQYF
V gene: TRBV4-1; clone size: .; D gene: TRBD1; J gene: TRBJ1-6; CDR3 DNA: TGCGCCAGCACTACAGGGGTAAGGTCACCCCTCCACTTT; CDR3 protein: CASTTGVRSPLHF
V gene: TRBV4-3; clone size: once; D gene: TRBD2; J gene: TRBJ2-5; CDR3 DNA: TGCGCCAGCAGCCAAGATTACCTAGCGGGGAACCAAGAGACCCAGTACTTC; CDR3 protein: CASSQDYLAGNQETQYF
V gene: TRBV18; clone size: .; D gene: TRBD1; J gene: TRBJ1-4; CDR3 DNA: TGTGCCAGCTCACCCAGACAGGGTCTGGATGAAAAACTGTTTTTT; CDR3 protein: CASSPRQGLDEKLFF
V gene: TRBV9; clone size: .; D gene: TRBD1; J gene: TRBJ1-6; CDR3 DNA: TGTGCCAGCAGCGCGACAGGGGTCGGTTCACCCCTCCACTTT; CDR3 protein: CASSATGVGSPLHF
V gene: TRBV9; clone size: .; D gene: TRBD2; J gene: TRBJ2-5; CDR3 DNA: TGTGCCAGCAGCGTAGAAGCGGGGGGCCAAGAGACCCAGTACTTC; CDR3 protein: CASSVEAGGQETQYF
V gene: TRBV10-1; clone size: .; D gene: TRBD2; J gene: TRBJ2-5; CDR3 DNA: TGCGCCAGCAGTTTTAGCGGGGAGGGAGAGACCCAGTACTTC; CDR3 protein: CASSFSGEGETQYF
V gene: TRBV13; clone size: .; D gene: TRBD1; J gene: TRBJ1-4; CDR3 DNA: TGTGCCAGCAGCTTAGAACAGGGGGCGGTTAATGAAAAACTGTTTTTT; CDR3 protein: CASSLEQGAVNEKLFF
V gene: TRBV28; clone size: once; D gene: TRBD1; J gene: TRBJ1-3; CDR3 DNA: TGTGCCAGCAGTCGACCTCGACAGGGGTCTGGAAACACCATATATTTT; CDR3 protein: CASSRPRQGSGNTIYF
V gene: TRBV28; clone size: .; D gene: .; J gene: TRBJ1-2; CDR3 DNA: TGTGCCAGCAGTTTAGGTACGGTCTATGGCTACACCTTC; CDR3 protein: CASSLGTVYGYTF
V gene: TRBV4-1; clone size: .; D gene: .; J gene: TRBJ1-5; CDR3 DNA: TGCGCCAGCAGCCAAGATCTTAGGACAGCAAACCTAGTTAATCAGCCCCAGCATTTT; CDR3 protein: CASSQDLRTANLVNQPQHF
V gene: TRBV5-1; clone size: .; D gene: TRBD2; J gene: TRBJ2-2; CDR3 DNA: TGCGCCAGCAGCCCAGGACTAGCGGGGGTCACCGGGGAGCTGTTTTTT; CDR3 protein: CASSPGLAGVTGELFF
V gene: TRBV6-4; clone size: .; D gene: TRBD2; J gene: TRBJ2-1; CDR3 DNA: TGTGCCAGCAGCGTAGCGGGAGGACTCTACAATGAGCAGTTCTTC; CDR3 protein: CASSVAGGLYNEQFF